Below, 5 T cell receptor beta chains from the same sample are listed, as sequenced in a study of shared clonotypes between healthy human individuals. Using immunoSEQ multiplex PCR, the repertoire was profiled, and TCRdb retains in-frame clones only, with some absent. The profile shows 2 million to 2.5 million clones, more than 90% of them singletons. Sample: naive CD4+ T cells sorted from blood. Subset defined: CD45RA+ positively selected. These receptors all come from a man between 18 and 29 years old in good health.

J is TRBJ2-7 and V is TRBV7-9; D possibly matches TRBD1 or TRBD2 (5 bases each). Between the trimmed V and J ends, which lost 5 bases and 11 bases, there was a span of 16 bases. Germline V CDR1 and CDR2: SEHNR, FQNEAQ (reference sequence). CDR3 length equals 12 residues. CDR3 protein: CASSQGREKEYF. CDR3 nucleotides: TGTGCCAGCAGCCAGGGCCGGGAAAAGGAGTACTTC.

This rearrangement joins TRBV5-1 to TRBJ2-1, with TRBD2 identical over 11 bases. This CDR3 has 15 amino acids. CDR1 and CDR2 (germline): SGHRS, YFSETQ. The trim removed 5 bases at V and 2 bases at J, leaving 3 bases unmatched. The CDR3 bases are TGCGCCAGCAGGGGGACTAGCGGACCCTACAATGAGCAGTTCTTC. Amino acid sequence: CASRGTSGPYNEQFF.

CDR3 sequence reads: CASSELGDTGELFF. The CDR3 DNA follows: TGTGCCAGCAGTGAATTGGGGGACACCGGGGAGCTGTTTTTT. The chain is built from TRBV6-1 and TRBJ2-2, with D perhaps matching TRBD1 or TRBD2 (5 bases each). CDR1 is MNHNS and CDR2 is SASEGT in the germline V gene. V was pared by 2 bases and J by 3 bases, with 7 bases between. The CDR3 has 14 residues.

The rearrangement uses TRBV5-1 and TRBJ2-7; TRBD1 aligns across 10 bases. The CDR3 contains 14 residues. Per the germline V gene, CDR1 is SGHRS and CDR2 is YFSETQ. V shed 5 bases and J 7 bases; nucleotides not matched to a gene: 9. The CDR3 is CASSWDRGEGEQYF. DNA for the CDR3: TGCGCCAGCAGTTGGGACAGGGGAGAGGGGGAGCAGTACTTC.

This rearrangement joins TRBV29-1 to TRBJ2-1; the D gene is possibly TRBD1 (6 bases). Trimming took off 6 bases at V and 6 bases at J, with 15 bases between the two ends. Germline V gene sequence: CDR1 SQVTM, CDR2 ANQGSEA. The CDR3 totals 13 residues. The CDR3 sequence is CSVLGAGVNEQFF. DNA for the CDR3: TGCAGCGTCTTGGGCGCAGGGGTCAATGAGCAGTTCTTC.